Shown below are 2 T cell receptor beta chains from a single sample sequenced in a study of monozygotic twins with inflammatory bowel disease. For each CDR3 protein, TCRdb gives one entry from its re-call of the 5' RACE reads, without DNA. The ten most abundant clones cover 2.6% of a sample with approximately 400,000 distinct CDR3 sequences. The material sequenced was blood. The receptors were gathered from a human donor with ulcerative colitis or Crohn's disease, or a healthy co-twin of an affected twin (not recorded which).

The V and J genes are TRBV12-3 or TRBV12-4 and TRBJ2-3; TCRdb returns TRBD2, unconfirmable since there is no DNA. The CDR3 loop spans 14 amino acids. The CDR3 region is CASSYAGTSDTQYF.

The chain combines TRBV12-3 or TRBV12-4 with TRBJ1-1. This CDR3 is built from 17 residues. The CDR3 loop is CASRHPGLLLPNTEAFF.